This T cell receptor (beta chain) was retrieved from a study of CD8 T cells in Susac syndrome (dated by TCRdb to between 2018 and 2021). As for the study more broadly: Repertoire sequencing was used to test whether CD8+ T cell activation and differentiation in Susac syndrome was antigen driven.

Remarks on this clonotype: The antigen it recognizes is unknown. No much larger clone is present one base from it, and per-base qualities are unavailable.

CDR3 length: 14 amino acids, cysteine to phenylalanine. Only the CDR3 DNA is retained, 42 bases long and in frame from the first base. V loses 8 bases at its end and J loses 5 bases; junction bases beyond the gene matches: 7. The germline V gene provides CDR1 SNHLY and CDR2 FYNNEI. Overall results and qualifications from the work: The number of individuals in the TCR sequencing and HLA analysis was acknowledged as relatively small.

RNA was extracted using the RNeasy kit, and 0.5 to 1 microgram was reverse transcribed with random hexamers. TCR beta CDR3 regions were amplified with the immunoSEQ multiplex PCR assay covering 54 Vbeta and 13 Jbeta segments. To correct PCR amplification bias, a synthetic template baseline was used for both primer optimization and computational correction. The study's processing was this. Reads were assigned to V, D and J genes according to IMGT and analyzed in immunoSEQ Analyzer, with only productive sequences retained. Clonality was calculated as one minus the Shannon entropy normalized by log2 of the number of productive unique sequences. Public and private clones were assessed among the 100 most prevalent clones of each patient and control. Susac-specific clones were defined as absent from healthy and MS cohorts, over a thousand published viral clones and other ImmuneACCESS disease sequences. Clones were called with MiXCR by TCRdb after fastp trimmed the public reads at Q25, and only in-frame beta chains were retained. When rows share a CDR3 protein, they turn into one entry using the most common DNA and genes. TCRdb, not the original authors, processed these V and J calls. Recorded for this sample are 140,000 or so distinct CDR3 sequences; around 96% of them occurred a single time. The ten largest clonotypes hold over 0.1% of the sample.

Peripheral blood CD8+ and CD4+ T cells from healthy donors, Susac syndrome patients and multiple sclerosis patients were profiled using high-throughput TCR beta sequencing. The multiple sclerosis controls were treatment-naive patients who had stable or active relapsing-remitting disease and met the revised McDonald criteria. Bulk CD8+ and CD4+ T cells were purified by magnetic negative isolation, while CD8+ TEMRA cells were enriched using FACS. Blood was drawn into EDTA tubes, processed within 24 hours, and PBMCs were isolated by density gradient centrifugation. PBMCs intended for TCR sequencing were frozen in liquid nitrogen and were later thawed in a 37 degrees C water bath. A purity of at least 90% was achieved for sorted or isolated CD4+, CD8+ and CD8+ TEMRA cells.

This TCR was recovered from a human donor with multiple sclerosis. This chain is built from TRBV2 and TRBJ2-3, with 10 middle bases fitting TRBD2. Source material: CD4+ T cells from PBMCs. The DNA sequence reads TGTGCCAGCCGGGGAAGCGGGAGGGGAGATACGCAGTATTTT. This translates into CASRGSGRGDTQYF.